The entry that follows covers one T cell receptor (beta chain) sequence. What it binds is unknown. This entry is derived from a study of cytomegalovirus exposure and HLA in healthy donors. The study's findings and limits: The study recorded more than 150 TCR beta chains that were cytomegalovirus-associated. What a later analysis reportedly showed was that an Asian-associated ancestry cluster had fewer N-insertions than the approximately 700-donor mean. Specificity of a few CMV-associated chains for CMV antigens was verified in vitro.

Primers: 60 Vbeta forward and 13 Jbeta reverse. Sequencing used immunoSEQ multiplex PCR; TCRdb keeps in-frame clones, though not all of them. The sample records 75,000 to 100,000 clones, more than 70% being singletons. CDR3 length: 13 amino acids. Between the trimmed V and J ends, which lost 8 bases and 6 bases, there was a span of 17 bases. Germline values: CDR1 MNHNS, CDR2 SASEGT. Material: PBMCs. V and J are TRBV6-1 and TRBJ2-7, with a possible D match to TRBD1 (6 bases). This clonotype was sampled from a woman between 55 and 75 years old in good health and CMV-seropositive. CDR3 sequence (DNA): TGTGCCAGCTCAATTACAGGGTCGGCCGAGCAGTACTTC. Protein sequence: CASSITGSAEQYF.